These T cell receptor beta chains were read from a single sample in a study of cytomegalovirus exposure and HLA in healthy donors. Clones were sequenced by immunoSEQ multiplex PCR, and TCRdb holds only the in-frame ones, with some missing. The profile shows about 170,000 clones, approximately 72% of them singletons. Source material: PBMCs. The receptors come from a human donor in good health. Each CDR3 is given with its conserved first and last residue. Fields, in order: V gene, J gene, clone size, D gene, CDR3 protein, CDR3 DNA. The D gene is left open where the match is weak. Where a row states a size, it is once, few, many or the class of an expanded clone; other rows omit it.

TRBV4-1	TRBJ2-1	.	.	CASSHTGTGRNEQFF	TGCGCCAGCAGCCACACCGGGACTGGTCGAAATGAGCAGTTCTTC
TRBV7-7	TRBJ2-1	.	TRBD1	CASSPRGLNEQFF	TGTGCTAGCAGCCCCAGGGGGCTGAATGAGCAGTTCTTC
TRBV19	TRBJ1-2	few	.	CASRRDRNYGYTF	TGTGCCAGTAGGCGGGACCGCAACTATGGCTACACCTTC
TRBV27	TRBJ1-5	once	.	CASSSLGQNQPQHF	TGTGCCAGCAGTTCATTAGGACAAAATCAGCCCCAGCATTTT
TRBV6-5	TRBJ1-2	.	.	CASSYSRGRNYGYTF	TGTGCCAGCAGTTACTCACGAGGGAGGAACTATGGCTACACCTTC
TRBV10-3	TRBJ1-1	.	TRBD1	CAISEDRGQVTEAFF	TGTGCCATCAGTGAAGACAGGGGGCAGGTCACTGAAGCTTTCTTT
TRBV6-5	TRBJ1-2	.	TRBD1	CASSFGTGEGDGYTF	TGTGCCAGCAGTTTCGGGACAGGGGAGGGCGATGGCTACACCTTC
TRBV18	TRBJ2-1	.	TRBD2	CASSDGTSGANEQFF	TGTGCCAGCTCAGACGGGACTAGCGGGGCTAATGAGCAGTTCTTC
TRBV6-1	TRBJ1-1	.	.	CASRLETSNTEAFF	TGTGCCAGCAGGTTGGAGACCTCGAACACTGAAGCTTTCTTT
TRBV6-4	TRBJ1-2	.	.	CASSDKPTGLRGYGYTF	TGTGCCAGCAGTGACAAACCGACAGGATTGCGTGGGTATGGCTACACCTTC
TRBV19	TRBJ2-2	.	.	CASSIVAGLRTGELFF	TGTGCCAGTAGTATAGTAGCAGGGCTTCGAACCGGGGAGCTGTTTTTT
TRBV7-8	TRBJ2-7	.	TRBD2	CASSLVGGLAGGLNEQYF	TGTGCCAGCAGCTTAGTCGGGGGACTAGCGGGGGGTCTCAACGAGCAGTACTTC
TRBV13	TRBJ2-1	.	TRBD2	CASSARLAGVVDEQFF	TGTGCCAGCAGCGCGCGACTAGCGGGGGTTGTCGATGAGCAGTTCTTC
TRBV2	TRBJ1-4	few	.	CASSEMGGYEKLFF	TGTGCCAGCAGTGAGATGGGGGGTTATGAAAAACTGTTTTTT
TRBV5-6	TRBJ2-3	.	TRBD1	CASSRLTGGFKDTQYF	TGTGCCAGCAGCAGACTGACAGGGGGTTTCAAAGATACGCAGTATTTT
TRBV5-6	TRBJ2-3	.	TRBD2	CASRGLVGTDTQYF	TGTGCCAGCAGAGGACTAGTTGGTACAGATACGCAGTATTTT
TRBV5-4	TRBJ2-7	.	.	CASSRTGEEQYF	TGTGCCAGCAGTCGGACTGGGGAGGAGCAGTACTTC
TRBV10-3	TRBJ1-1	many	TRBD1	CAITPGTANTEAFF	TGTGCCATCACACCTGGGACAGCGAACACTGAAGCTTTCTTT
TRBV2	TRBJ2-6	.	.	CASSEATGTGANVLTF	TGTGCCAGCAGTGAAGCTACAGGGACTGGGGCCAACGTCCTGACTTTC